This T cell receptor (beta chain) appears in the sequencing data of a study of cytotoxic CD8 clonotypes in ibrutinib-treated CLL (dated by TCRdb to 2020 to 2022). A note on the overall study: The cohort had about ten relapsed/refractory and 15 treatment-naive patients; 17 to 18 were IGHV unmutated. An average of 255,043 productive templates and tens of thousands of productive rearrangements was obtained per sample. Responses were partial in some 24 patients and complete in 2; after median approximately 5.5 years follow-up, some 15 stayed in remission and approximately twelve progressed. Cryopreserved peripheral blood mononuclear cells were obtained before treatment, at response, and at either sustained remission or disease progression. Of the approximately 86 people in the trial, around 25 had longitudinal samples available. Every sample from remission and from progressive disease was obtained while the patients were still on ibrutinib. Response samples were taken after a median of roughly 12 months on treatment, ranging from about 6 to 36 months. Overall study outcomes, separate from this receptor: Baseline clonality exceeded that of age-matched healthy donors and correlated strongly with circulating CD8+ T-cell counts. Public clonotypes were rare and either shrank or stayed stable during treatment, and the rise in clonality at ibrutinib response reflected expansion of private clonotypes. At ibrutinib response clonality went up, during sustained remission it held steady, and at progression it dropped back toward baseline. Sampling times were not matched between sustained-remission and progressing patients, and lymph node repertoires were not studied.

The time point label corresponds to: progressive disease on ibrutinib. For TCR beta library preparation, about 2 micrograms of genomic DNA were extracted from the cryopreserved PBMCs. Longitudinal blood samples from CLL patients on ibrutinib monotherapy were analyzed using high-throughput TCR beta sequencing. The patients took part in an open-label, single-center phase 2 trial of ibrutinib monotherapy. Each clonotype received, on average, 10x coverage in deep resolution sequencing performed on a MiSeq, where the target depth lay between 1 in 1 million and 1 in 200,000 T cells. The immunoSEQ hsTCRB Kit was used to generate the TCR beta libraries. The published analysis was carried out like this. The data were analyzed with ImmunoSEQ Analyzer and ImmunoSEQ Data Assistant, and V, D and J gene assignments followed IMGT definitions. Clonality was computed as one minus normalized Shannon entropy of productive rearrangement frequencies, ranging from 0 to 1. Only overrepresented clonotypes making up at least 0.05% of each patient's repertoire were included in the public clonotype analysis. Fewer than 15 repertoires from age-matched healthy donors, obtained from immuneACCESS, served as clonality controls. In its TCRdb copy, this immuneACCESS table keeps in-frame sequences only and misses some clones. Where compared with another copy, unresolved V genes explain less than half of these, and the others have no known cause. Clone size and the V and J calls come from that table; the DNA yielded D and trimming. This sample is represented by nearly 300,000 clones; roughly 76% of them were singletons. The ten largest clones capture about 5.3% of the sample.

The CDR3 spans 13 residues, from the cysteine through the phenylalanine. CDR3 DNA only is kept here, 39 bases in frame from base 1. The germline V gene supplies CDR1 SQVTM and CDR2 ANQGSEA. A note on this clone: It has no known antigen specificity. No much larger clonotype is one base removed from it; base qualities were not supplied.

The receptor chain draws on TRBV29-1 and TRBJ2-2; TRBD1 could be the D gene, as 5 bases match. The source material was PBMCs, sampled at disease progression, from a patient treated with ibrutinib. The receptor was isolated from a human donor with chronic lymphocytic leukemia. CDR3 sequence: CSYLRTYTGELFF. Here is the DNA: TGCAGTTACCTCCGGACATACACCGGGGAGCTGTTTTTT.